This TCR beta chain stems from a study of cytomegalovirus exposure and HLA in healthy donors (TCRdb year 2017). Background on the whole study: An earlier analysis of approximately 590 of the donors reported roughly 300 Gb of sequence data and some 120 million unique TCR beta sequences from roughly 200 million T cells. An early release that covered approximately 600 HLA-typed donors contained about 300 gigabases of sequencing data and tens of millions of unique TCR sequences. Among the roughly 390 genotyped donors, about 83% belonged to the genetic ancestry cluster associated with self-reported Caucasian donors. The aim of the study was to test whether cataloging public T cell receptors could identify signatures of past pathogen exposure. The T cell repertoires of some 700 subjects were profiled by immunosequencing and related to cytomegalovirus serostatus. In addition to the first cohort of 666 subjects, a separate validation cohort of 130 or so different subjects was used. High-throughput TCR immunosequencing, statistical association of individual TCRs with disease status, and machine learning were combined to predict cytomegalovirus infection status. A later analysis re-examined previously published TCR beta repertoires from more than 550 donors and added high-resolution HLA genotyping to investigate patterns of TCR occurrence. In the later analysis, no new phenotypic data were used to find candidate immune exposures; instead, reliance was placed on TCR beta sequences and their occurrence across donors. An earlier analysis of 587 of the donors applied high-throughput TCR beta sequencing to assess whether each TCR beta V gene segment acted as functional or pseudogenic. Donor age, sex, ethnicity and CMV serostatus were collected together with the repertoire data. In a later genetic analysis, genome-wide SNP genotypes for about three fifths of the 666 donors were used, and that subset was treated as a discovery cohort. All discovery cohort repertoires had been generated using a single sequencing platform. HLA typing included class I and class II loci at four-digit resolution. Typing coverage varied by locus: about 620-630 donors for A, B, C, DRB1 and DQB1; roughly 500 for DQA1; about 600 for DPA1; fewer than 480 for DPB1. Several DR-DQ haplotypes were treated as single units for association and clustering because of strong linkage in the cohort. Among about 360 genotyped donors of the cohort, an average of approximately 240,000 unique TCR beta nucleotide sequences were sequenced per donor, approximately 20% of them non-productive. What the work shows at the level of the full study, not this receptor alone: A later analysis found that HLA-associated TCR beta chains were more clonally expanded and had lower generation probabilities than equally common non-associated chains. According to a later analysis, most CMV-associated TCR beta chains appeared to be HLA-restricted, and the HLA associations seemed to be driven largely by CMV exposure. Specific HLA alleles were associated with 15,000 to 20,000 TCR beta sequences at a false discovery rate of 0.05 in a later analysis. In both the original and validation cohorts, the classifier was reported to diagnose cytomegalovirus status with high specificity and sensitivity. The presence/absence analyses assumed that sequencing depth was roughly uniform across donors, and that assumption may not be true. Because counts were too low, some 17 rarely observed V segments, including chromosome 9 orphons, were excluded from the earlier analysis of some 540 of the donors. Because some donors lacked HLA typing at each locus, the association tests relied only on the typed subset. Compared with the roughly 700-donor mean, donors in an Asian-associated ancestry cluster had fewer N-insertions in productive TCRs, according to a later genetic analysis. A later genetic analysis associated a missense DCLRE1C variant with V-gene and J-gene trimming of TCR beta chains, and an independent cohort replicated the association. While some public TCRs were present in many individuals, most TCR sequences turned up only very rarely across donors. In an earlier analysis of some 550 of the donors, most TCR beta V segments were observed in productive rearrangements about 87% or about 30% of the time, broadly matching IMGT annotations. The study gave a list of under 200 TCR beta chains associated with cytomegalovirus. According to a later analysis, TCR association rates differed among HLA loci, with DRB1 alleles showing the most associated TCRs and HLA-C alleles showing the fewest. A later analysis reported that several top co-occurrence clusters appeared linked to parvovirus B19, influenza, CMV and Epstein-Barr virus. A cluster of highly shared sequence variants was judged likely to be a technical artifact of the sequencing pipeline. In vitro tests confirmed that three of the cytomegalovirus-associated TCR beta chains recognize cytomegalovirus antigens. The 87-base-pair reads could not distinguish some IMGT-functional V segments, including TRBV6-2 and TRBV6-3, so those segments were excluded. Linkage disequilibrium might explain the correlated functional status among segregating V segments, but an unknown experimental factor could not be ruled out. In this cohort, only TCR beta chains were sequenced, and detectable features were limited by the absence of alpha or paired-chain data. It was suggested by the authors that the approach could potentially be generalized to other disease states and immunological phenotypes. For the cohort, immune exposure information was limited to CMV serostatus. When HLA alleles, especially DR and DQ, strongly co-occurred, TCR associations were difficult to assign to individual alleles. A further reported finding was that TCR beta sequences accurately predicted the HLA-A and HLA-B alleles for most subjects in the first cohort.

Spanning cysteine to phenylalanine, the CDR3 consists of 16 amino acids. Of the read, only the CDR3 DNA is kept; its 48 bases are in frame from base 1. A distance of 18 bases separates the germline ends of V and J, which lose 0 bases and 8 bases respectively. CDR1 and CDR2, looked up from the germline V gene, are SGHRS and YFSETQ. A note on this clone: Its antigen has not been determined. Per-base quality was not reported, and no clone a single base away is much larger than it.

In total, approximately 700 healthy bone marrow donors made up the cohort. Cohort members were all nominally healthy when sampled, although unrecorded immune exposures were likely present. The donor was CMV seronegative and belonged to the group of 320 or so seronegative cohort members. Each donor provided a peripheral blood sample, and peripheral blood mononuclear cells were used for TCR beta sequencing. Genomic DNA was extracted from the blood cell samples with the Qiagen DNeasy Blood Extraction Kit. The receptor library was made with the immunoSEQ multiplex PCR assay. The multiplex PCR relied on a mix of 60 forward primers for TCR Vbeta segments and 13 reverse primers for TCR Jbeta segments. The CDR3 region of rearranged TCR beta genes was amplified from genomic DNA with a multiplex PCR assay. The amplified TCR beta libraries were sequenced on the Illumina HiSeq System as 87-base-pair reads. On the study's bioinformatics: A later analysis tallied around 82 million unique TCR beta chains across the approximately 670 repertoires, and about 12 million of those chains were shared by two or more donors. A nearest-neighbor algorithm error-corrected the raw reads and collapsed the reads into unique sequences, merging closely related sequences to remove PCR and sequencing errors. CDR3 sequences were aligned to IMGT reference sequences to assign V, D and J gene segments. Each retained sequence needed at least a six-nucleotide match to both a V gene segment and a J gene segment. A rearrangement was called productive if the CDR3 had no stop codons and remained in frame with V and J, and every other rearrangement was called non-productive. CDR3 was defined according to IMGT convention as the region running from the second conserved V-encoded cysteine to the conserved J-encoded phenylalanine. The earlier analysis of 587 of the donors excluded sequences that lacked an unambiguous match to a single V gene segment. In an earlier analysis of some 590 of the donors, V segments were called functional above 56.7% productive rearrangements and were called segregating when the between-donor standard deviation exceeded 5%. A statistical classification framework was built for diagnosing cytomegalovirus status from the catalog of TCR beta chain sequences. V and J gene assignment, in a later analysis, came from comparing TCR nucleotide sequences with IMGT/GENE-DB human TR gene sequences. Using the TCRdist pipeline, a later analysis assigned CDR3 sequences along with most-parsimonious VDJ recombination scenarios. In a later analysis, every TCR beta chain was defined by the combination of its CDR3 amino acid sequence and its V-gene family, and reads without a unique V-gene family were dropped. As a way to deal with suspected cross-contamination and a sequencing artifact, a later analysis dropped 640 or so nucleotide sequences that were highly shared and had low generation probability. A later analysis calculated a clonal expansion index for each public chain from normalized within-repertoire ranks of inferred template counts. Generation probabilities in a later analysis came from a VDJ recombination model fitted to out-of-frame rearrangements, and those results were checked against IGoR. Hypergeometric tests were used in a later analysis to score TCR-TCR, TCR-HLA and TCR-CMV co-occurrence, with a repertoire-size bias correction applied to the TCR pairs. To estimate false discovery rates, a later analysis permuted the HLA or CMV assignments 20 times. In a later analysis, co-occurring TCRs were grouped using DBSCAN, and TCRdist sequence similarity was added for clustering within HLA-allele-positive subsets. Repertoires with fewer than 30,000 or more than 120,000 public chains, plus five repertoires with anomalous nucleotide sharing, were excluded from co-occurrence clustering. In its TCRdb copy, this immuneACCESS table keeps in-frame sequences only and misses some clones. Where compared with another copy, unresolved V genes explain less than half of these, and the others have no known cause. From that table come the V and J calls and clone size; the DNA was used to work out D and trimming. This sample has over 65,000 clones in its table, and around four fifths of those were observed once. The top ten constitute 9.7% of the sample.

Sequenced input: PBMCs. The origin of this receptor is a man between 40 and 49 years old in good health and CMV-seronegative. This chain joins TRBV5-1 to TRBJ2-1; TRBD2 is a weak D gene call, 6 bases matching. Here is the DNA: TGCGCCAGCAGCTTGGTGCCCTCGGCCGCGGGGCATGAGCAGTTCTTC. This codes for CASSLVPSAAGHEQFF.